A single T cell receptor (beta chain) is shown here with its context. These data are taken from a study of blood T cell repertoires in COVID-19. Sequenced by immunoSEQ multiplex PCR; TCRdb stores in-frame clones only, minus some. The table includes 200,000 to 300,000 clones, 86% detected once. Participant age was about 18 to 100 years, and participants resided in approximately 24 US areas. The receptor was isolated from a woman aged 45-60 years who had recovered from COVID-19. The sequenced sample consisted of PBMCs or T cells enriched from blood (not recorded which).

The CDR3 DNA sequence: TGCGCCAGCAGCCAAGGGACTAACTTCCACGAGCAGTACTTC. This sequence encodes CASSQGTNFHEQYF. The chain carries TRBV4-3 and TRBJ2-7, with D possibly matching TRBD2 (6 bases). The CDR3 has 14 amino acids. Germline CDR1 LGHNA, CDR2 YSLEER. V dropped 1 base and J dropped 5 bases, with 12 bases sitting between them.